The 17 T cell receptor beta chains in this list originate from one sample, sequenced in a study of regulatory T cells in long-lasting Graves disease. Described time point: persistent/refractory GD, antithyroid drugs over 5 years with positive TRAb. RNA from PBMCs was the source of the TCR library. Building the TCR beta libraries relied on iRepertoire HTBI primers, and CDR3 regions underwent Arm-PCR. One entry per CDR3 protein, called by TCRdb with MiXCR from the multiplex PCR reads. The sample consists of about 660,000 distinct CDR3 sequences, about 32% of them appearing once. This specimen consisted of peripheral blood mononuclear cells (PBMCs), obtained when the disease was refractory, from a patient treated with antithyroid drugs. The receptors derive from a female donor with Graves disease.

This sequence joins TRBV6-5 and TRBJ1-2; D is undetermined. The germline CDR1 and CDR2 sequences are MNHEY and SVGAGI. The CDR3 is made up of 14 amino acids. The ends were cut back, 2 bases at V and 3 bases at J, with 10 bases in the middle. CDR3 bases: TGTGCCAGCAGTTACGTCGGGGTGGACTATGGCTACACCTTC. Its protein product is CASSYVGVDYGYTF.

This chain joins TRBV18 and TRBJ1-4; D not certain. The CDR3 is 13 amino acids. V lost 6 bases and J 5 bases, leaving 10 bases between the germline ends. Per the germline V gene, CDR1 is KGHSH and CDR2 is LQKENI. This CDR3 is CASSLDGNEKLFF. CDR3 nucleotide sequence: TGTGCCAGCTCCCTAGACGGGAATGAAAAACTGTTTTTT.

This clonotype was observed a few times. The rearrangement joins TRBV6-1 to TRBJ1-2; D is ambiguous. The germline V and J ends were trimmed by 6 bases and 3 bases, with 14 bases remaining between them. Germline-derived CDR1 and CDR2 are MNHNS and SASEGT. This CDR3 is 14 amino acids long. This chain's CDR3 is CASSLGLQDYGYTF. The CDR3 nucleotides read TGTGCCAGCAGCCTGGGCCTTCAGGACTATGGCTACACCTTC.

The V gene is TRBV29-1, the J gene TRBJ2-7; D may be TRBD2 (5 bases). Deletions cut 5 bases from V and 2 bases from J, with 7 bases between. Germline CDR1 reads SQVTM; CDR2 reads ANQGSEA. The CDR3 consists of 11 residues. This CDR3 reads CSVRLPYEQYF. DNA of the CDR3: TGCAGCGTTAGACTACCCTACGAGCAGTACTTC.

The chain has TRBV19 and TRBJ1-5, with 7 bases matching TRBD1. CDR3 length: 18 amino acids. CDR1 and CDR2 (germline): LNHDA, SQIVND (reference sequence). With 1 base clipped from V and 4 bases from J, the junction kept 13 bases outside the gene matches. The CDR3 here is CASSIVGSFSGGNQPQHF. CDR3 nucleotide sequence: TGTGCCAGTAGTATAGTGGGTAGTTTCTCAGGGGGGAATCAGCCCCAGCATTTT.

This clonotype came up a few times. This CDR3 is CASSATGGLGYTF. CDR3 DNA sequence: TGTGCCAGCAGTGCTACGGGCGGGTTGGGCTACACCTTC. The chain employs TRBV25-1 and TRBJ1-2; D is unresolved. The V end was cut by 4 bases, the J end by 8 bases, with 14 bases between. The CDR3 is 13 residues long. Germline lookup yields CDR1 MGHDK and CDR2 SYGVNS.

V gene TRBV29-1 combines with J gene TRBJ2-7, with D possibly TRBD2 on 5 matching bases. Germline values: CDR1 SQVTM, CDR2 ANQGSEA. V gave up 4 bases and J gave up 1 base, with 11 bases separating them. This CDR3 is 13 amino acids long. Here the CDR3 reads CSVGIALSYEQYF. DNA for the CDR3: TGCAGCGTTGGTATAGCGCTATCCTACGAGCAGTACTTC.

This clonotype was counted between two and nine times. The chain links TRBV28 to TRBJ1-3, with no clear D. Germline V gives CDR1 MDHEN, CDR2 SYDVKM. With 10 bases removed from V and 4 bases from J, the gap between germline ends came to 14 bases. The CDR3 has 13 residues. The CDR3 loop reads CATLTSLGNTIYF. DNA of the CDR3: TGTGCCACCTTGACAAGCTTGGGAAACACCATATATTTT.

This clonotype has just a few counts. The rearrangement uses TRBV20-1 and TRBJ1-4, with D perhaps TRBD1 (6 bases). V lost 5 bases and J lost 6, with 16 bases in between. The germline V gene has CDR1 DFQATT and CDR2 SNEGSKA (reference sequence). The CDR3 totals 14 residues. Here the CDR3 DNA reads TGCAGTGCTCGGGACCGGGGGGCCTATGAAAAACTGTTTTTT. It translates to CSARDRGAYEKLFF.

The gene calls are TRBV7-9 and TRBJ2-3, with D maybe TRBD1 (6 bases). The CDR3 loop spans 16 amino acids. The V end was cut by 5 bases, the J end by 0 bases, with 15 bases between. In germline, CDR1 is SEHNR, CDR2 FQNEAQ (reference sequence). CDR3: CASSGSGAISTDTQYF. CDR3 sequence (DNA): TGTGCCAGCAGCGGGTCAGGGGCTATTAGCACAGATACGCAGTATTTT.

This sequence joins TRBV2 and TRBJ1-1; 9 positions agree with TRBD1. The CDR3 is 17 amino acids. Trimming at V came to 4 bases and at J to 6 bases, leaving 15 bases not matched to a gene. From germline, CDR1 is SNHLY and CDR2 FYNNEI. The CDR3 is CASSVEEGGTGRAEAFF. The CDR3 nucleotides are TGTGCCAGCAGTGTAGAAGAAGGGGGGACAGGGAGGGCTGAAGCTTTCTTT.

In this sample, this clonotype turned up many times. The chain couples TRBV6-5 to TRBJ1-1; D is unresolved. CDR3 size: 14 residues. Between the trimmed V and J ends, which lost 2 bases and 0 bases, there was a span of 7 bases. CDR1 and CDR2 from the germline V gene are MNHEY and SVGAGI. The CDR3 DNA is TGTGCCAGCAGTTACAGGAGCATGAACACTGAAGCTTTCTTT. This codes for CASSYRSMNTEAFF.

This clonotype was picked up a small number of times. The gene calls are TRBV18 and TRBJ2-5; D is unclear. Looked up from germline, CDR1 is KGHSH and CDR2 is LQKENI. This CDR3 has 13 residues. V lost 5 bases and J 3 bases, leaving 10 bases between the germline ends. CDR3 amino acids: CASSRRIEETQYF. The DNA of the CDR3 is TGTGCCAGCTCAAGACGGATCGAAGAGACCCAGTACTTC.

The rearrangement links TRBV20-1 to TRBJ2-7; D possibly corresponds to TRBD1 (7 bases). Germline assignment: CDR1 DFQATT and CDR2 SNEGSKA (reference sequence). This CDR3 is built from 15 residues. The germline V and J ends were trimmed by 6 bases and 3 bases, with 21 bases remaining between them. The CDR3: CSARGAPGALYEQYF. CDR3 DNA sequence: TGCAGTGCCAGGGGGGCCCCTGGGGCCCTCTACGAGCAGTACTTC.

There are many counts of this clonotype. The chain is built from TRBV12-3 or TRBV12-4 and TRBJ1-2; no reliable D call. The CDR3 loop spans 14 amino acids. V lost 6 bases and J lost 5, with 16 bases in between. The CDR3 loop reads CASSRRLGGYGYTF. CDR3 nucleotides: TGTGCCAGCAGCCGACGCCTAGGAGGTTATGGCTACACCTTC.

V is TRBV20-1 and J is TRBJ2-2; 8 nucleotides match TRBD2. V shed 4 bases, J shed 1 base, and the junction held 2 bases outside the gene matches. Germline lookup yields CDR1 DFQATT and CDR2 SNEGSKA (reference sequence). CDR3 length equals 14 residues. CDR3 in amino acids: CSATLAGNTGELFF. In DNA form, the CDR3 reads TGCAGTGCTACTCTAGCGGGGAACACCGGGGAGCTGTTTTTT.

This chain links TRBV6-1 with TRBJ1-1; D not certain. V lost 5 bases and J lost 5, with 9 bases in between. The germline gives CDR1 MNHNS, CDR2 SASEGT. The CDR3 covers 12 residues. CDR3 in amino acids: CASSRSGTEAFF. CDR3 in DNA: TGTGCCAGCAGTCGATCGGGGACTGAAGCTTTCTTT.